The 25 T cell receptor beta chains below come from one sample, sequenced in a study of blood T cell repertoires in COVID-19. Profiling relied on immunoSEQ multiplex PCR, and the TCRdb table lists in-frame clones only, not all of them. The sample lists 400,000 to 500,000 clones; 88% were seen once. The sample consisted of PBMCs or T cells enriched from blood (not recorded which). These receptor sequences come from a woman between 18 and 29 years old who had been exposed to COVID-19.

The V call is TRBV7-3, the J call TRBJ1-3; tentative D call: TRBD1 (5 bases). The germline gives CDR1 SGHTA, CDR2 FQGTGA. This CDR3 contains 16 residues. V was clipped by 0 bases and J by 0 bases, with 9 bases between them. DNA for the CDR3: TGTGCCAGCAGCTTAACAGGGGAAACCTCTGGAAACACCATATATTTT. The encoded protein is CASSLTGETSGNTIYF.

This sequence joins TRBV28 and TRBJ2-1, with 11 bases identical to TRBD2. J gave up 3 bases and V 6 bases, and 7 bases lay outside the gene matches. CDR1 MDHEN and CDR2 SYDVKM come from the germline V gene. This CDR3 is 16 amino acids long. CDR3 residues: CASSIITSGSYNEQFF. CDR3 nucleotide sequence: TGTGCCAGCAGCATTATTACTAGCGGGAGCTACAATGAGCAGTTCTTC.

J is TRBJ1-6 and V is TRBV3-1 (or the pseudogene TRBV3-2); 10 bases are a match to TRBD1. This CDR3 comprises 16 residues. V was clipped by 4 bases and J by 9 bases; unmatched bases: 9. Germline V gene data show CDR1 as LGHDT and CDR2 as YNNKEL (reference sequence). The CDR3 DNA reads as TGTGCCAGCAGCCGGATGGGACAGGGGCTTGGTTCACCCCTCCACTTT. Encoded protein: CASSRMGQGLGSPLHF.

The chain uses TRBV19 and TRBJ2-1, with TRBD1 identical over 8 bases. The CDR3 spans 17 residues. Germline V gives CDR1 LNHDA, CDR2 SQIVND (reference sequence). The V gene end was trimmed by 4 bases and the J gene end by 0 bases; junction bases not matched to a gene: 8. CDR3 coding DNA: TGTGCCAGTAGTACAGGGGGCTATTCGGGCTCCTACAATGAGCAGTTCTTC. The encoded protein is CASSTGGYSGSYNEQFF.

The chain recombines TRBV7-2 with TRBJ2-1; 7 bases align to TRBD1. This CDR3 has 15 residues. Germline loops: CDR1 SGHTA, CDR2 FQGNSA. V was clipped by 0 bases and J by 6 bases; unmatched bases: 5. For the CDR3, the DNA is TGTGCCAGCAGCTTAGCGTCGACAGGGCGCAATGAGCAGTTCTTC. It codes for CASSLASTGRNEQFF.

The rearrangement joins TRBV12-3 or TRBV12-4 to TRBJ1-2; no firm D call. The V gene lost 8 bases and the J gene lost 3 bases, with 13 bases spanning the gap. CDR3 length: 13 residues. The CDR3 DNA follows: TGTGCCAGCTGGGGAGGGTACTACTATGGCTACACCTTC. It encodes CASWGGYYYGYTF.

The chain has TRBV24-1 and TRBJ1-2; D is perhaps TRBD1 (5 bases). The V and J ends lost 6 bases and 7 bases respectively, with 11 bases between them. Germline loops: CDR1 KGHDR, CDR2 SFDVKD. The CDR3 extends over 12 amino acids. This chain's CDR3 is CATSLQGSGYTF. The CDR3 DNA sequence: TGTGCCACCAGTCTCCAGGGTTCTGGCTACACCTTC.

This clone turned up a few times. The chain joins TRBV4-1 to TRBJ1-5; D is undetermined. Trimming pared 0 bases from V and 5 bases from J, leaving 11 bases between. Germline loops: CDR1 MGHRA, CDR2 YSYEKL. This CDR3 comprises 15 residues. The CDR3 loop is CASSQDRGVHQPQHF. Written as DNA, the CDR3 is TGCGCCAGCAGCCAAGACCGGGGAGTTCATCAGCCCCAGCATTTT.

This chain links TRBV3-1 (or the pseudogene TRBV3-2) with TRBJ1-1; weak D call: TRBD1 (5 bases). CDR3 size: 13 residues. V was trimmed by 3 bases and J by 2 bases, leaving 7 bases between them. The V gene's germline CDR1 is LGHDT and CDR2 YNNKEL (reference sequence). The CDR3 DNA reads as TGTGCCAGCAGCCAGGGGGGAAACACTGAAGCTTTCTTT. Its translation is CASSQGGNTEAFF.

This clone showed up just once. This chain uses TRBV5-1 with TRBJ1-2; TRBD1 is a possible D gene (5 bases). Germline lookup yields CDR1 SGHRS and CDR2 YFSETQ. Trimming removed 1 base from V and 4 bases from J, with 17 bases in between. The CDR3 spans 16 residues. For the CDR3, the DNA is TGCGCCAGCAGCTTGCGGCCCAGGGTAAACCCCTATGGCTACACCTTC. As protein: CASSLRPRVNPYGYTF.

This chain uses TRBV19 with TRBJ1-6, with a tentative D call TRBD1 (6 bases). V shed 6 bases and J shed 0 bases, with 15 bases lying between them. CDR1 and CDR2 from the germline V gene are LNHDA and SQIVND (reference sequence). This CDR3 is built from 17 residues. The CDR3 sequence: CASRITGLASYNSPLHF. The CDR3 DNA follows: TGTGCCAGTAGAATCACAGGGCTTGCCTCCTATAATTCACCCCTCCACTTT.

V is TRBV5-1 and J is TRBJ2-1; 7 bases match TRBD2. CDR1 SGHRS and CDR2 YFSETQ come from the germline V gene. Unmatched junction bases numbered 8, after V lost 0 bases and J lost 8 bases. The CDR3 is made up of 15 amino acids. The CDR3 loop is CASSLGDYREDEQFF. CDR3 DNA: TGCGCCAGCAGCTTGGGGGACTACCGCGAGGATGAGCAGTTCTTC.

The gene calls are TRBV11-2 and TRBJ1-2; 7 bases are a match to TRBD1. The CDR3 contains 15 residues. V lost 2 bases to trimming and J lost 4 bases; unmatched junction nucleotides: 7. Germline assignment: CDR1 SGHAT and CDR2 FQNNGV. CDR3 amino acids: CASSLTEGAVYGYTF. The CDR3 coding sequence is TGTGCCAGCAGCTTAACGGAGGGGGCGGTCTATGGCTACACCTTC.

The chain carries TRBV7-9 and TRBJ1-1; perhaps TRBD1 as D (6 bases). The CDR3 loop spans 15 amino acids. The V gene's germline CDR1 is SEHNR and CDR2 FQNEAQ (reference sequence). The V end was cut by 5 bases, the J end by 0 bases, with 13 bases between. The DNA for the CDR3 is TGTGCCAGCAGCCCTCCGGGACATATGAACACTGAAGCTTTCTTT. Protein: CASSPPGHMNTEAFF.

This clone was found once. This chain connects TRBV5-1 to TRBJ2-1; TRBD1 agrees at 7 bases. Germline CDR1 and CDR2: SGHRS and YFSETQ. The CDR3 consists of 13 residues. V lost 4 bases, J lost 7 bases, and 5 bases stayed unmatched. The CDR3 sequence is CASSPTGRNEQFF. As DNA, the CDR3 is TGCGCCAGCAGCCCGACAGGGCGGAATGAGCAGTTCTTC.

This chain joins TRBV7-2 and TRBJ1-5; tentative D call: TRBD1 (5 bases). CDR1 and CDR2 from the germline V gene are SGHTA and FQGNSA. The CDR3 is 15 amino acids. Trimming removed 1 base from V and 0 bases from J, with 7 bases in between. The CDR3 DNA is TGTGCCAGCAGCTTAGGGACACCTAGCAATCAGCCCCAGCATTTT. Protein: CASSLGTPSNQPQHF.

The gene calls are TRBV18 and TRBJ1-2; TRBD1 might be the D (6 bases). The germline V and J ends were trimmed by 3 bases and 0 bases, with 14 bases remaining between them. Germline loops: CDR1 KGHSH, CDR2 LQKENI. The CDR3 has 16 amino acids. This CDR3 is CASSPAGTNPNYGYTF. In nucleotides, the CDR3 is TGTGCCAGCTCACCGGCCGGGACAAATCCTAACTATGGCTACACCTTC.

CDR3 nucleotide sequence: TGTGCCAGCAGTCTCACAGGGCGAGGGTCAGATACGCAGTATTTT. It is translated as CASSLTGRGSDTQYF. V gene TRBV5-4 combines with J gene TRBJ2-3, with D possibly matching TRBD1 (6 bases). This CDR3 has 15 amino acids. V was clipped by 5 bases and J by 4 bases, with 17 bases between them. Germline values: CDR1 SGHNT, CDR2 YYREEE (reference sequence).

The CDR3 loop reads CASRAQGGSYEQYF. CDR3 DNA: TGTGCCAGTAGGGCACAGGGGGGAAGCTACGAGCAGTACTTC. The gene calls are TRBV19 and TRBJ2-7; TRBD1 aligns across 8 bases. CDR3 length equals 14 residues. V shed 6 bases and J 3 bases; nucleotides not matched to a gene: 7. Looked up from germline, CDR1 is LNHDA and CDR2 is SQIVND (reference sequence).

This chain joins TRBV7-6 and TRBJ2-1; D is unclear. This CDR3 is 13 amino acids long. CDR1 is SGHVS, CDR2 FNYEAQ, per germline. Trimming stripped 1 base from V and 6 bases from J, with 7 bases between. CDR3 sequence reads: CASSLVLSNEQFF. For the CDR3, the DNA is TGTGCCAGCAGCTTAGTTCTTAGCAATGAGCAGTTCTTC.

The chain uses TRBV6-5 and TRBJ2-7, with TRBD1 identical over 10 bases. The CDR3 sequence is 15 residues long. Germline lookup yields CDR1 MNHEY and CDR2 SVGAGI. With V trimmed by 5 bases and J by 6 bases, 10 bases remained unmatched. The DNA for the CDR3 is TGTGCCAGCAGTACAGACAGGGGGCGTCTGCTCGAGCAGTACTTC. Protein product: CASSTDRGRLLEQYF.

The genes are TRBV6-1 and TRBJ1-6, with 12 bases identical to TRBD1. J gave up 8 bases and V 3 bases, and 11 bases lay outside the gene matches. The CDR3 spans 18 residues. Germline assignment: CDR1 MNHNS and CDR2 SASEGT. CDR3 in DNA: TGTGCCAGCAGTGAGCCAAGGTTGGGACAGGGGGCATATTCACCCCTCCACTTT. Protein sequence: CASSEPRLGQGAYSPLHF.

The V call is TRBV24-1, the J call TRBJ2-2; D not resolved. The CDR3 loop spans 14 amino acids. The germline V gene has CDR1 KGHDR and CDR2 SFDVKD. V lost 4 bases and J lost 4, with 9 bases in between. The CDR3 sequence is CATSESGSTGELFF. In DNA, the CDR3 is TGTGCCACCAGTGAATCAGGAAGCACCGGGGAGCTGTTTTTT.

This clone was detected only a few times. The genes are TRBV28 and TRBJ1-5; 10 nucleotides align to TRBD1. The CDR3 contains 18 residues. Trimming at V came to 10 bases and at J to 0 bases, leaving 15 bases not matched to a gene. CDR1 and CDR2 (germline): MDHEN, SYDVKM. CDR3 sequence reads: CATQPGGTGVYSNQPQHF. The DNA for the CDR3 is TGTGCCACCCAACCAGGTGGGACAGGGGTTTATAGCAATCAGCCCCAGCATTTT.

The V gene is TRBV3-1 (or the pseudogene TRBV3-2), the J gene TRBJ2-5; no clear D. Trimming pared 4 bases from V and 4 bases from J, leaving 16 bases between. Germline CDR1 and CDR2: LGHDT and YNNKEL (reference sequence). The CDR3 sequence is 15 residues long. The CDR3 here is CASSPGWVVRETQYF. The CDR3, as DNA: TGTGCCAGCAGCCCCGGGTGGGTGGTGAGAGAGACCCAGTACTTC.